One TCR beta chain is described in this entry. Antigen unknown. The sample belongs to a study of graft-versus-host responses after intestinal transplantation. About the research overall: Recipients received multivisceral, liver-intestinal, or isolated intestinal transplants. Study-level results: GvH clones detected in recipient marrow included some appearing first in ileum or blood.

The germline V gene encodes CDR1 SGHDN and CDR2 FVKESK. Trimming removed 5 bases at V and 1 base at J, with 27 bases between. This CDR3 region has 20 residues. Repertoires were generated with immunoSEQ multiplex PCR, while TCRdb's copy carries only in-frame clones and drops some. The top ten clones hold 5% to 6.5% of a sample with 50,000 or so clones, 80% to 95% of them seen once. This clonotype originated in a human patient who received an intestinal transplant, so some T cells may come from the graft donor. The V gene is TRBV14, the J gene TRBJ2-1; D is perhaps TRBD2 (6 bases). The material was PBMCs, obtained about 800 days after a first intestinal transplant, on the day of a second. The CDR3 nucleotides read TGTGCCAGCAGCTGGGGCCTTCCTAGCGTAAGGAAGAAGTCCTACAATGAGCAGTTCTTC. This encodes CASSWGLPSVRKKSYNEQFF. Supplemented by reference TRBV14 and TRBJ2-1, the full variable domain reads EAGVTQFPSHSVIEKGQTVTLRCDPISGHDNLYWYRRVMGKEIKFLLHFVKESKQDESGMPNNRFLAERTGGTYSTLKVQPAELEDSGVYFCASSWGLPSVRKKSYNEQFFGPGTRLTVL.